These 28 T cell receptor beta chains were sequenced from one sample in a study of early T cells in non-severe SARS-CoV-2 infection. TCRdb re-analysed the 5' RACE reads in MiXCR, keeping a single row per CDR3 protein. The table shows tens of thousands of distinct CDR3 sequences, with 12% occurring only once. Material for sequencing was whole blood. The source is an adult who was a healthcare worker with PCR-confirmed SARS-CoV-2 infection or an uninfected control (not recorded which).

V usage is TRBV11-2 and J usage is TRBJ2-7, with TRBD1 as a possible D gene (6 bases). CDR3 length: 15 residues. Germline V lookup: CDR1 SGHAT, CDR2 FQNNGV. V was pared by 7 bases and J by 3 bases, with 19 bases between. CDR3 DNA sequence: TGTGCCAGCACCCTTAGTGGGGGACAATACTACGAGCAGTACTTC. Protein: CASTLSGGQYYEQYF.

This clonotype was observed at least ten times. V usage is TRBV11-2 and J usage is TRBJ2-7; perhaps TRBD2 as D (6 bases). V gave up 6 bases and J gave up 3 bases, with 15 bases separating them. CDR1 is SGHAT and CDR2 is FQNNGV in the germline V gene. This CDR3 region has 14 residues. For the CDR3, the DNA is TGTGCCAGCAGGAATTTCGGCGGGGTCTACGAGCAGTACTTC. This gives the protein CASRNFGGVYEQYF.

The chain couples TRBV5-1 to TRBJ2-3; TRBD1 matches at 7 bases. Germline trimming cut 5 bases from V and 1 base from J; bases unmatched to any gene: 4. The length of the CDR3 is 14 residues. Germline lookup yields CDR1 SGHRS and CDR2 YFSETQ. Here the CDR3 reads CASRRDSRTDTQYF. The CDR3 nucleotides read TGCGCCAGCAGACGGGACAGTCGCACAGATACGCAGTATTTT.

This clonotype was observed a few times. The genes are TRBV12-3 or TRBV12-4 and TRBJ2-7; TRBD2 matches at 9 bases. This CDR3 contains 12 residues. Germline trimming cut 5 bases from V and 7 bases from J; bases unmatched to any gene: 3. This CDR3 reads CASSKGLAEQYF. The CDR3 DNA sequence: TGTGCCAGCAGTAAGGGACTAGCTGAGCAGTACTTC.

In this sample, this clonotype turned up many times. The chain is built from TRBV7-3 and TRBJ1-1; D gene uncertain. V shed 0 bases and J shed 1 base, with 12 bases lying between them. CDR1 and CDR2 (germline): SGHTA, FQGTGA. CDR3 length: 16 amino acids. Written as DNA, the CDR3 is TGTGCCAGCAGCTTAACAGGTCAGGTCCGGAACACTGAAGCTTTCTTT. It encodes CASSLTGQVRNTEAFF. Full variable domain (remainder filled in from reference TRBV7-3 and TRBJ1-1): GAGVSQTPSNKVTEKGKYVELRCDPISGHTALYWYRQSLGQGPEFLIYFQGTGAADDSGLPNDRFFAVRPEGSVSTLKIQRTERGDSAVYLCASSLTGQVRNTEAFFGQGTRLTVV.

The sample holds a few counts of this clonotype. The chain combines TRBV5-4 with TRBJ1-2; D is uncertain. V was pared by 2 bases and J by 5 bases, with 7 bases between. Germline CDR1 and CDR2: SGHNT and YYREEE (reference sequence). CDR3 size: 12 residues. CDR3 protein: CASSLQTYGYTF. The CDR3 bases are TGTGCCAGCAGCTTACAGACGTATGGCTACACCTTC.

The V gene is TRBV4-3, the J gene TRBJ2-3, with D maybe TRBD2 (5 bases). The length of the CDR3 is 13 residues. The germline CDR1 and CDR2 sequences are LGHNA and YSLEER. Trimming pared 6 bases from V and 1 base from J, leaving 8 bases between. This CDR3 reads CASSPRGTDTQYF. In DNA, the CDR3 is TGCGCCAGCAGTCCGCGGGGCACAGATACGCAGTATTTT.

The chain is built from TRBV5-1 and TRBJ2-7, with a weak D call TRBD1 (5 bases). The V end lost 5 bases, the J end lost 1 base, and 16 bases lay between the germline ends. Germline V gene lookup returns CDR1 SGHRS and CDR2 YFSETQ. This CDR3 is 15 amino acids long. The CDR3 nucleotides are TGCGCCAGCAGGATGGTGTACAGGACGTCCTACGAGCAGTACTTC. Protein sequence: CASRMVYRTSYEQYF. Filled out from reference TRBV5-1 and TRBJ2-7, the complete variable domain reads KAGVTQTPRYLIKTRGQQVTLSCSPISGHRSVSWYQQTPGQGLQFLFEYFSETQRNKGNFPGRFSGRQFSNSRSEMNVSTLELGDSALYLCASRMVYRTSYEQYFGPGTRLTVT.

This clonotype showed up many times. V is TRBV7-3 and J is TRBJ2-2; D perhaps matches TRBD2 (5 bases). CDR1 and CDR2 (germline): SGHTA, FQGTGA. The CDR3 loop spans 13 amino acids. V was pared by 5 bases and J by 7 bases, with 11 bases between. CDR3: CASSTGVVGELFF. Written as DNA, the CDR3 is TGTGCCAGCAGCACCGGGGTCGTCGGGGAGCTGTTTTTT.

As to this clonotype: Since a much larger clone is just one base distant, this may be a read error. Since the CDR3 does not end with the conserved phenylalanine or tryptophan, this likely comes from a read error. The J gene is TRBJ1-5, the V gene TRBV6-6, with D tentatively TRBD1 (6 bases). Germline V gene data show CDR1 as MNHNY and CDR2 as SVGAGI (reference sequence). The CDR3 length is 14 residues. The V end was cut by 2 bases, the J end by 7 bases, with 12 bases between. CDR3 sequence: CASSYPTGKQPQHS. For the CDR3, the DNA is TGTGCCAGCAGTTACCCCACAGGGAAGCAGCCCCAGCATTCT.

The rearrangement joins TRBV29-1 to TRBJ1-1; D remains unclear. CDR3 size: 13 residues. Germline V gene sequence: CDR1 SQVTM, CDR2 ANQGSEA. V was shortened by 4 bases and J by 3 bases, with 12 bases between the two germline ends. The CDR3 DNA reads TGCAGCGTTGCCGTGGACCGCGACACTGAAGCTTTCTTT. Encoded protein: CSVAVDRDTEAFF.

The chain employs TRBV5-1 and TRBJ1-3, with 8 bases aligning to TRBD1. V was pared by 4 bases and J by 4 bases, with 4 bases of the junction left unmatched. The CDR3 extends over 14 amino acids. Germline CDR1 SGHRS, CDR2 YFSETQ. The CDR3 DNA sequence: TGCGCCAGCAGCCCCAGGGGGCGCGGAAACACCATATATTTT. It codes for CASSPRGRGNTIYF.

This clonotype was recorded a few times. The chain carries TRBV5-1 and TRBJ2-5; TRBD1 is a possible D gene (6 bases). In germline, CDR1 is SGHRS, CDR2 YFSETQ. This CDR3 is built from 15 residues. Trimming took 0 bases from V and 2 from J, leaving 11 bases between them. CDR3: CASSLATGLQETQYF. In DNA form, the CDR3 reads TGCGCCAGCAGCTTGGCCACAGGGTTGCAAGAGACCCAGTACTTC.

This clonotype was counted between two and nine times. The genes are TRBV20-1 and TRBJ2-1; TRBD2 is a possible D gene (6 bases). This CDR3 has 14 amino acids. Trimming stripped 5 bases from V and 2 bases from J, with 13 bases between. Germline CDR1 reads DFQATT; CDR2 reads SNEGSKA (reference sequence). The CDR3 DNA follows: TGCAGTGCTTTCCGGGGGAGGACCTACAATGAGCAGTTCTTC. Translated, it gives CSAFRGRTYNEQFF.

V gene TRBV6-6 combines with J gene TRBJ2-2, with D perhaps matching TRBD1 (5 bases). Germline CDR1 reads MNHNY; CDR2 reads SVGAGI (reference sequence). This CDR3 has 17 residues. V lost 2 bases and J lost 1, with 14 bases in between. CDR3 DNA: TGTGCCAGCAGTTACGGGGCCAAGGTCCGGAACACCGGGGAGCTGTTTTTT. The encoded protein is CASSYGAKVRNTGELFF.

This clonotype has only a few counts. The chain combines TRBV10-3 with TRBJ2-3, with D perhaps TRBD2 (6 bases). Germline lookup yields CDR1 ENHRY and CDR2 SYGVKD. V was trimmed by 1 base and J by 1 base, leaving 6 bases between them. The CDR3 runs to 14 residues. The CDR3 sequence is CAISEWGGTDTQYF. CDR3 nucleotides: TGTGCCATCAGTGAGTGGGGGGGCACAGATACGCAGTATTTT.

This chain uses TRBV20-1 with TRBJ2-1; 8 positions match TRBD1. Looked up from germline, CDR1 is DFQATT and CDR2 is SNEGSKA (reference sequence). Trimming at V came to 0 bases and at J to 7 bases, leaving 5 bases not matched to a gene. CDR3 length equals 14 residues. CDR3: CSARDRGRSNEQFF. DNA for the CDR3: TGCAGTGCTAGAGACAGGGGGCGATCGAATGAGCAGTTCTTC.

The V gene is TRBV7-2, the J gene TRBJ2-1; D remains ambiguous. V gave up 3 bases and J gave up 7 bases, with 13 bases separating them. This CDR3 has 14 residues. Per the germline V gene, CDR1 is SGHTA and CDR2 is FQGNSA. CDR3 sequence reads: CASSFSSPGNEQFF. The CDR3 DNA reads TGTGCCAGCAGCTTTAGTAGTCCGGGTAATGAGCAGTTCTTC.

This clonotype was observed a handful of times. Sequence at one end of the junction differs from germline and may be a read error. V gene TRBV28 combines with J gene TRBJ1-6; D remains unclear. This CDR3 has 13 residues. In germline, CDR1 is MDHEN, CDR2 SYDVKM. This chain's CDR3 is CASSLIINSPLHF. In DNA, the CDR3 is TGTGCCAGTAGTTTGATTATAAATTCACCCCTCCACTTT.

This clonotype has just one count. The chain recombines TRBV20-1 with TRBJ2-3; no clear D. Between the trimmed V and J ends, which lost 1 base and 1 base, there was a span of 9 bases. Per the germline V gene, CDR1 is DFQATT and CDR2 is SNEGSKA (reference sequence). CDR3 length: 14 residues. The chain's CDR3 is CSARGAQGTDTQYF. For the CDR3, the DNA is TGCAGTGCTAGAGGGGCGCAGGGCACAGATACGCAGTATTTT.

This clonotype appeared many times. The V gene is TRBV20-1, the J gene TRBJ2-1, with 8 nucleotides matching TRBD2. The V and J ends lost 3 bases and 2 bases, in that order; junction bases with no gene match: 6. The CDR3 is 15 residues long. Germline lookup yields CDR1 DFQATT and CDR2 SNEGSKA (reference sequence). The CDR3, as DNA: TGCAGTGCTAGGATTCGGGGGGGCCCCTACAATGAGCAGTTCTTC. Translation: CSARIRGGPYNEQFF.

The rearrangement links TRBV6-6 to TRBJ2-5; perhaps TRBD2 as D (6 bases). The CDR3 contains 16 residues. V lost 2 bases and J 0 bases, leaving 13 bases between the germline ends. The germline gives CDR1 MNHNY, CDR2 SVGAGI (reference sequence). The CDR3 DNA sequence: TGTGCCAGCAGTTACCTTCGACTAGTACACCAAGAGACCCAGTACTTC. Its translation is CASSYLRLVHQETQYF.

This chain joins TRBV2 and TRBJ2-1; 9 bases are shared with TRBD2. V dropped 5 bases and J dropped 10; count of bases not matched to a gene: 9. CDR1 and CDR2 (germline): SNHLY, FYNNEI. This CDR3 has 14 residues. The CDR3 nucleotides read TGTGCCAGCAGTCCTAGCGGGGTCCGTAGGGAGCAGTTCTTC. Amino acids: CASSPSGVRREQFF.

The J gene is TRBJ2-7, the V gene TRBV12-3 or TRBV12-4, with 7 positions matching TRBD1. V shed 5 bases, J shed 4 bases, and the junction held 8 bases outside the gene matches. The CDR3 is 14 amino acids. The CDR3 nucleotides are TGTGCCAGCAGTCCAACAGGGGCCCCTTACGAGCAGTACTTC. This encodes CASSPTGAPYEQYF.

This clonotype was seen a few times. The CDR3 sequence is CASSRDRGAGTNEKLFF. As DNA, the CDR3 is TGTGCCAGCAGCCGAGACAGGGGGGCTGGAACTAATGAAAAACTGTTTTTT. The chain carries TRBV7-6 and TRBJ1-4, with TRBD1 matching 9 bases. Losses at the gene ends were 5 bases for V and 1 base for J; bases not matched to a gene: 8. Germline assignment: CDR1 SGHVS and CDR2 FNYEAQ. The CDR3 is 17 residues long.

The chain joins TRBV30 to TRBJ2-1; perhaps D is TRBD1 or TRBD2 (5 bases each). Germline V lookup: CDR1 GTSNPN, CDR2 SVGIG (reference sequence). Trimming removed 4 bases at V and 9 bases at J, with 13 bases between. The CDR3 length is 12 residues. CDR3 in DNA: TGTGCCTGGATAGAGGGGCCCACTGAGCAGTTCTTC. It translates to CAWIEGPTEQFF.

The V gene is TRBV20-1, the J gene TRBJ1-1; D is unresolved. The V gene lost 1 base and the J gene lost 0 bases, with 12 bases spanning the gap. Germline-derived CDR1 and CDR2 are DFQATT and SNEGSKA (reference sequence). The CDR3 extends over 15 amino acids. The CDR3 sequence is CSARASTDMNTEAFF. In DNA form, the CDR3 reads TGCAGTGCTAGAGCATCAACAGACATGAACACTGAAGCTTTCTTT.

This clonotype was seen many times. The chain joins TRBV2 to TRBJ2-7, with 7 bases lining up with TRBD2. Germline lookup yields CDR1 SNHLY and CDR2 FYNNEI. The CDR3 is 15 amino acids. V gave up 4 bases and J gave up 0 bases; unmatched junction bases: 6. The CDR3 DNA sequence: TGTGCCAGCAGTGGGGCTAGCGGAGGCTCCTACGAGCAGTACTTC. It specifies CASSGASGGSYEQYF.